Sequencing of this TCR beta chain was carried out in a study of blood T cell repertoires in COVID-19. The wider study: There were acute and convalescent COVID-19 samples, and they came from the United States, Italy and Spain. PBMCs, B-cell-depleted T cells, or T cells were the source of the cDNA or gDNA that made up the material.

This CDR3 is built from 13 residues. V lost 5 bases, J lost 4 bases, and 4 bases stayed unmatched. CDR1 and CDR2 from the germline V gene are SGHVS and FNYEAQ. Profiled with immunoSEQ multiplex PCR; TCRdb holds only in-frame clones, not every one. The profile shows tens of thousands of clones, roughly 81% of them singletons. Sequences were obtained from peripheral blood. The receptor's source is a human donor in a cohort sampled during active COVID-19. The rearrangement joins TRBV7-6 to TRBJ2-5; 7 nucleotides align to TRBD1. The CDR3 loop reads CASSPRTGETQYF. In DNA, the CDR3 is TGTGCCAGCAGCCCCCGGACAGGAGAGACCCAGTACTTC.